This T cell receptor beta chain comes out of a study of blood T cell repertoires in COVID-19. Study-wide context: Samples taken during acute and convalescent COVID-19 were collected in the United States, Italy and Spain.

Trimming removed 4 bases from V and 3 bases from J; junction bases left unmatched: 5. This CDR3 has 14 amino acids. The germline V gene encodes CDR1 SGHRS and CDR2 YFSETQ. Profiled with immunoSEQ multiplex PCR; TCRdb holds only in-frame clones, not every one. The data contain tens of thousands of clones, roughly 88% of them singletons. Material: peripheral blood. The TCR originated in a woman older than 75 with acute or convalescent COVID-19. The chain carries TRBV5-1 and TRBJ2-7; 9 positions agree with TRBD1. The CDR3 nucleotides are TGCGCCAGCAGCCCCCCGGGACAGGGCTACGAGCAGTACTTC. It codes for CASSPPGQGYEQYF.